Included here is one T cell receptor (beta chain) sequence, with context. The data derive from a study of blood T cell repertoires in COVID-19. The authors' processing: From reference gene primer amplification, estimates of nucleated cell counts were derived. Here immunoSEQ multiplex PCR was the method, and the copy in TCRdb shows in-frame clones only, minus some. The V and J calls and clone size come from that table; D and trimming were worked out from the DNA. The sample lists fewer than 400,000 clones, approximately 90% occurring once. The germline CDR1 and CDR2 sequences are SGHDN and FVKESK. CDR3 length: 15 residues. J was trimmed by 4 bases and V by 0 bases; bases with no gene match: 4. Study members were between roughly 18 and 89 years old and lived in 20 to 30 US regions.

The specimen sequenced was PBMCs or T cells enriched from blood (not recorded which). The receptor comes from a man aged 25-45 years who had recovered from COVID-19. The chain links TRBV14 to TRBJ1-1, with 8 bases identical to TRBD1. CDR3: CASSQDRTGSTEAFF. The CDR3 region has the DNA TGTGCCAGCAGCCAAGACCGGACAGGGAGCACTGAAGCTTTCTTT.